This T cell receptor (beta chain) was obtained from a study of response to subunit inactivated influenza vaccine. Overall study findings and caveats: With each seasonal influenza vaccination, the authors suggested, few new T cells are recruited.

The table lists this clonotype with a few counts. Its specificity is unknown. TCRdb used MiXCR to reprocess the RT-PCR reads, holding one entry per CDR3 protein. The profile covers hundreds of thousands of distinct CDR3 sequences, with approximately 20% appearing a single time and 10% to 13% taken by the ten largest. Germline V CDR1 and CDR2: SGHTA, FQGNSA. The CDR3 runs to 12 residues. V dropped 7 bases and J dropped 8; count of bases not matched to a gene: 7. The sample here was PBMCs from blood, taken roughly 20 months after vaccination. The receptor's source is a man in his fifties or sixties who received an inactivated influenza vaccine. V usage is TRBV7-2 and J usage is TRBJ1-2; TRBD1 aligns across 7 bases. DNA for the CDR3: TGTGCCAGCACCCTACAGGGGAGCGGCTACACCTTC. It specifies CASTLQGSGYTF.